This is a list of T cell receptor beta chains from one sample in a study of CD8 T cells in Susac syndrome. TCRdb re-derived calls from the immunoSEQ multiplex PCR reads in MiXCR, one entry per CDR3 protein. The sample carries approximately 100,000 distinct CDR3 sequences, around 93% recorded once. Sequencing was carried out using CD8+ T cells from PBMCs. The receptors come from a human donor in good health. CDR3s include the opening cysteine and the closing phenylalanine or tryptophan. The D gene is left open where the match is weak. Not every row has a clone size; where given, it reads once, few, many or a size class.

clone size: -
V gene: TRBV6-2/TRBV6-3
D gene: TRBD1
J gene: TRBJ2-7
CDR3 protein: CASRETGSSSSEQYF
CDR3 DNA: TGTGCCAGCAGAGAGACAGGGTCATCTTCTTCCGAGCAGTACTTC

clone size: -
V gene: TRBV28
D gene: -
J gene: TRBJ2-2
CDR3 protein: CASSLLGHSTGELFF
CDR3 DNA: TGTGCCAGCAGTCTACTGGGACACAGTACCGGGGAGCTGTTTTTT

clone size: -
V gene: TRBV13
D gene: -
J gene: TRBJ2-7
CDR3 protein: CASSIQRDSQFYEQYF
CDR3 DNA: TGTGCCAGCAGCATACAACGGGACTCTCAGTTCTACGAGCAGTACTTC

clone size: -
V gene: TRBV29-1
D gene: -
J gene: TRBJ1-2
CDR3 protein: CSAGPDGYTF
CDR3 DNA: TGCAGCGCCGGGCCTGATGGCTACACCTTC

clone size: -
V gene: TRBV2
D gene: -
J gene: TRBJ1-1
CDR3 protein: CGGFADTEAFF
CDR3 DNA: TGCGGGGGGTTCGCGGACACTGAAGCTTTCTTT

clone size: -
V gene: TRBV20-1
D gene: -
J gene: TRBJ2-1
CDR3 protein: CSARRDLSYNEQFF
CDR3 DNA: TGCAGTGCTAGGCGGGACCTCTCCTACAATGAGCAGTTCTTC

clone size: -
V gene: TRBV7-2
D gene: -
J gene: TRBJ1-5
CDR3 protein: CASSLGSLMPQHF
CDR3 DNA: TGTGCCAGCAGCTTAGGGAGCTTAATGCCCCAGCATTTT

clone size: -
V gene: TRBV6-5
D gene: TRBD1
J gene: TRBJ2-2
CDR3 protein: CASTPGQGAAGELFF
CDR3 DNA: TGTGCCAGCACTCCGGGACAGGGGGCAGCCGGGGAGCTGTTTTTT

clone size: -
V gene: TRBV7-2
D gene: TRBD2
J gene: TRBJ2-1
CDR3 protein: CASSLGGLAGVRYNEQFF
CDR3 DNA: TGTGCCAGCAGCTTAGGAGGACTAGCGGGAGTCAGGTACAATGAGCAGTTCTTC

clone size: -
V gene: TRBV5-5
D gene: -
J gene: TRBJ2-7
CDR3 protein: CASSPIQGYYEQYF
CDR3 DNA: TGTGCCAGCAGCCCTATACAGGGATACTACGAGCAGTACTTC

clone size: -
V gene: TRBV12-3/TRBV12-4
D gene: TRBD1
J gene: TRBJ1-1
CDR3 protein: CASSLGQGWTEAFF
CDR3 DNA: TGTGCCAGCAGTTTGGGACAGGGGTGGACTGAAGCTTTCTTT

clone size: -
V gene: TRBV12-3/TRBV12-4
D gene: -
J gene: TRBJ1-5
CDR3 protein: CASSQARDNNQPQHF
CDR3 DNA: TGTGCCAGCAGCCAAGCCCGGGACAACAATCAGCCCCAGCATTTT

clone size: -
V gene: TRBV9
D gene: -
J gene: TRBJ2-4
CDR3 protein: CASSTDGDSSPLAKNIQYF
CDR3 DNA: TGTGCCAGCAGCACGGACGGCGACTCTTCACCACTAGCCAAAAACATTCAGTACTTC

clone size: -
V gene: TRBV20-1
D gene: -
J gene: TRBJ2-3
CDR3 protein: CSARDLAGRVEDTQYF
CDR3 DNA: TGCAGTGCTAGAGATTTGGCGGGTAGGGTTGAAGATACGCAGTATTTT

clone size: once
V gene: TRBV30
D gene: TRBD2
J gene: TRBJ2-1
CDR3 protein: CAWDPSGSQNEQFF
CDR3 DNA: TGTGCCTGGGACCCAAGCGGGAGTCAAAATGAGCAGTTCTTC

clone size: once
V gene: TRBV18
D gene: -
J gene: TRBJ1-3
CDR3 protein: CASSPALLTGLAGNTIYF
CDR3 DNA: TGTGCCAGCTCACCAGCCCTATTAACAGGGTTGGCTGGAAACACCATATATTTT

clone size: -
V gene: TRBV6-6
D gene: TRBD1
J gene: TRBJ2-1
CDR3 protein: CASTGAGGFYEQFF
CDR3 DNA: TGTGCCAGCACCGGGGCAGGGGGCTTCTATGAGCAGTTCTTC

clone size: once
V gene: TRBV9
D gene: -
J gene: TRBJ2-2
CDR3 protein: CASSVKGHTGELFF
CDR3 DNA: TGTGCCAGCAGCGTAAAGGGGCACACCGGGGAGCTGTTTTTT

clone size: -
V gene: TRBV7-9
D gene: TRBD2
J gene: TRBJ2-1
CDR3 protein: CASSRGTSGAPMDEQFF
CDR3 DNA: TGTGCCAGCAGCCGAGGGACTAGCGGGGCCCCCATGGATGAGCAGTTCTTC

clone size: -
V gene: TRBV20-1
D gene: -
J gene: TRBJ1-6
CDR3 protein: CSARDGARGDSPLHF
CDR3 DNA: TGCAGTGCTAGAGATGGGGCCCGAGGGGATTCACCCCTCCACTTT

clone size: -
V gene: TRBV6-2/TRBV6-3
D gene: -
J gene: TRBJ2-1
CDR3 protein: CASSRLGSSYNEQFF
CDR3 DNA: TGTGCCAGCAGCCGCCTTGGAAGCTCCTACAATGAGCAGTTCTTC

clone size: -
V gene: TRBV4-3
D gene: -
J gene: TRBJ2-3
CDR3 protein: CASSQDTSTDTQYF
CDR3 DNA: TGCGCCAGCAGCCAAGATACGTCCACAGATACGCAGTATTTT

clone size: -
V gene: TRBV20-1
D gene: TRBD1
J gene: TRBJ1-5
CDR3 protein: CSASPGTANQPQHF
CDR3 DNA: TGCAGTGCTAGCCCTGGGACAGCCAATCAGCCCCAGCATTTT

clone size: -
V gene: TRBV5-4
D gene: -
J gene: TRBJ2-7
CDR3 protein: CASSSGAGQRSYEQYF
CDR3 DNA: TGTGCCAGCAGCTCCGGAGCGGGTCAGCGCTCCTACGAGCAGTACTTC

clone size: -
V gene: TRBV6-5
D gene: -
J gene: TRBJ2-1
CDR3 protein: CASSLSKGEQFF
CDR3 DNA: TGTGCCAGCAGCCTATCAAAGGGTGAGCAGTTCTTC

clone size: -
V gene: TRBV25-1
D gene: -
J gene: TRBJ1-4
CDR3 protein: CASSVGWATNEKLFF
CDR3 DNA: TGTGCCAGCAGTGTCGGGTGGGCAACTAATGAAAAACTGTTTTTT

clone size: -
V gene: TRBV6-2/TRBV6-3
D gene: -
J gene: TRBJ2-7
CDR3 protein: CASSFSASAYEQYF
CDR3 DNA: TGTGCCAGCAGTTTTTCGGCCAGCGCCTACGAGCAGTACTTC

clone size: -
V gene: TRBV6-6
D gene: -
J gene: TRBJ2-7
CDR3 protein: CASRSGRSTYEQYF
CDR3 DNA: TGTGCCAGCCGAAGTGGACGAAGTACCTACGAGCAGTACTTC

clone size: -
V gene: TRBV7-6
D gene: -
J gene: TRBJ2-3
CDR3 protein: CASSSTPTDTQYF
CDR3 DNA: TGTGCCAGCAGCTCCACTCCAACAGATACGCAGTATTTT

clone size: -
V gene: TRBV14
D gene: TRBD2
J gene: TRBJ2-1
CDR3 protein: CASSQTGTSGMSHQRSSYNEQFF
CDR3 DNA: TGTGCCAGCAGCCAAACCGGGACTAGCGGGATGTCCCACCAAAGGAGCTCCTACAATGAGCAGTTCTTC

clone size: -
V gene: TRBV24-1
D gene: TRBD1
J gene: TRBJ1-1
CDR3 protein: CATSDHGQGGAEAFF
CDR3 DNA: TGTGCCACCAGTGACCATGGACAGGGGGGCGCTGAAGCTTTCTTT